This T cell receptor (beta chain) was recovered during a study of shared clonotypes between healthy human individuals. This clone has just a few counts. Original analysis: ImmunoSEQ output lacked quality scores and full-length reads, limiting matched filtering. Data came from immunoSEQ multiplex PCR; TCRdb stores just in-frame clones and leaves some out. V, J and clone size were drawn from that table, and D and trimming were deduced from the DNA. This sample has a few million clones; roughly 92% occur once, and the top ten carry roughly 0.15%. Per germline, CDR1 LNHDA and CDR2 SQIVND (reference sequence). The CDR3 is 14 amino acids. The V gene lost 6 bases and the J gene lost 1 base, with 12 bases spanning the gap.

This rearrangement joins TRBV19 to TRBJ1-2; possibly TRBD1 for D (6 bases). The sample consisted of naive CD4+ T cells sorted from blood. Described subset: CD45RA+ positively selected. This TCR derives from a man between 18 and 35 years old in good health. The CDR3 loop is CASRPRGVNYGYTF. The CDR3 DNA reads as TGTGCCAGTAGGCCAAGGGGGGTTAACTATGGCTACACCTTC.